This T cell receptor (beta chain) was captured in a study of blood T cell repertoires in COVID-19. Study overall: Acute-phase and convalescent COVID-19 samples originated in the United States, Italy and Spain. Nucleic acid was either cDNA or gDNA, and it came from T cells, B-cell-depleted T cells, or PBMCs.

J gave up 6 bases and V 5 bases, and 6 bases lay outside the gene matches. Germline lookup yields CDR1 SEHNR and CDR2 FQNEAQ (reference sequence). The CDR3 runs to 13 residues. Study processing details: From reference gene primer amplification, estimates of nucleated cell counts were derived. Method: immunoSEQ multiplex PCR; TCRdb's copy keeps in-frame clones and lacks some. V and J calls and clone size are copied from that table; D and trimming were computed from the DNA. Of a few hundred thousand clones listed, 70% to 90% were seen once; the top ten hold less than 3%. The chain recombines TRBV7-9 with TRBJ1-2; 7 bases are a match to TRBD1. The clonotype was recovered from a woman younger than 45 with active or convalescent COVID-19. The sample consisted of peripheral blood. The CDR3 DNA follows: TGTGCCAGCAGCGTGGGGACAGCCAATGGCTACACCTTC. Residues: CASSVGTANGYTF.